This TCR beta chain emerged from a study of blood T cell repertoires in COVID-19 (dated by TCRdb to the early 2020s). Study-level background: Samples covering the acute and convalescent phases of COVID-19 were provided by collaborators in the United States, Italy and Spain. The material from the prospective study consisted of cDNA or gDNA derived from T cells, B-cell-depleted T cells, or PBMCs. Subjects who had been exposed to COVID-19, were actively infected with it, or had recovered from it provided the deeply sampled blood TCRbeta repertoires that made up the dataset. A freely available public database, intended as a resource for researchers studying the immune response to SARS-CoV-2, is where the repertoires were released. Samples came from the ongoing ImmuneRACE study (first 160 participants) plus 1,254 subjects from 6 global collaborators. Sample metadata almost always included a de-identified subject ID, COVID-19 status, age in years and sex. Where available, HLA class I and class II types were taken from metadata supplied by the sample provider and were not determined by assay-based typing. Beyond this particular receptor, the publication reports: The quantity of clinical and demographic metadata differed by source and by participant and was supplied without curation.

The CDR3, from cysteine to phenylalanine, totals 17 residues. Just the 51-base CDR3 DNA is kept, in frame starting at base 1. Trimming removed 0 bases from V and 7 bases from J, leaving 21 bases between the germline ends. The germline V gene yields SGHTA for CDR1 and FQGNSA for CDR2. In the case of this clone: Its antigen is currently not known. No clone much larger than this one lies a single base away; base qualities are absent.

Participants in the prospective study were enrolled through a virtual design, were aged roughly 18 to 95 years, and lived in about two dozen United States geographic areas. To assign participants to cohorts, the prospective study relied on clinical history that participants themselves reported in a screening survey and a study questionnaire. In the prospective study, whole blood, serum and a nasopharyngeal or oropharyngeal swab were collected from each participant by mobile phlebotomists. Additional blood draws and questionnaires over an approximately 2-month period could optionally be provided by prospective study participants. Before DNA extraction, prospective study blood samples were shipped either frozen or at room temperature. TCRbeta CDR3 regions were amplified from genomic DNA using the immunoSEQ Assay, a bias-controlled multiplex PCR. As for the original processing: Nucleated cell counts per sample were estimated from amplification of reference gene primers within the assay. To quantify the absolute abundance of each unique TCRbeta CDR3 rearrangement, sequence reads were collapsed and filtered. For each sample, productive Simpson clonality was calculated as the square root of Simpson's diversity index across productive rearrangements. TCRdb retrieved this table from immuneACCESS and kept in-frame rearrangements only. Not all clones are present; in checked studies, unresolved V genes account for under half, and no reason is known for the remainder. The V and J calls and clone size are taken from that table; D and trimming were inferred from the DNA. The sample table lists 200,000 or so clones, 86% of them with a count of one. 3.5% to 4% of the sample is held by the ten biggest clonotypes.

The chain is encoded by TRBV7-2 joined to TRBJ1-2; TRBD1 could be the D gene, as 6 bases match. The specimen was PBMCs or T cells enriched from blood (not recorded which). The receptor was derived from a woman aged 40 to 55 with acute COVID-19. The nucleotide sequence reads as follows: TGTGCCAGCAGCTTAGCGCTCCATGGGGGCAGGGGTGGTGGCTACACCTTC. Translated, it gives CASSLALHGGRGGGYTF.